These T cell receptor beta chains were read from a single sample in a study of blood T cells in healthy people across ages. In TCRdb, the 5' RACE reads were re-called with MiXCR into one record per CDR3 protein. The profile shows some 1,500,000 distinct CDR3 sequences, 42% of them singletons. The sample consisted of blood. These receptors originate from a woman aged 18-29 years in good health. CDR3s include the opening cysteine and the closing phenylalanine or tryptophan. D genes are given only for firm matches. Expanded clones get a size class; other rows say once, few or many, or leave the size out.

TRBJ2-4 | TRBV3-1 | TRBD1 | few | CASSQDWGGTGGRNIQYF | TGTGCCAGCAGCCAAGATTGGGGAGGGACAGGGGGCAGAAACATTCAGTACTTC
TRBJ2-7 | TRBV10-3 | NA | few | CAISESVWIRPEQYF | TGTGCCATCAGTGAGTCTGTGTGGATTAGGCCCGAGCAGTACTTC
TRBJ1-1 | TRBV4-1 | NA | NA | CASSFLAGHLNTEAFF | TGCGCCAGCAGCTTTCTAGCGGGACACTTGAACACTGAAGCTTTCTTT
TRBJ2-3 | TRBV6-1 | TRBD2 | many | CASSHQLAGGTDTQYF | TGTGCCAGCAGTCACCAACTAGCGGGGGGAACAGATACGCAGTATTTT
TRBJ2-1 | TRBV6-2/TRBV6-3 | TRBD1 | few | CASRTGGLNEQFF | TGTGCCAGCAGGACAGGGGGACTCAATGAGCAGTTCTTC
TRBJ1-1 | TRBV12-3/TRBV12-4 | TRBD1 | NA | CASSSPWTGGAVAFF | TGTGCCAGCAGTTCCCCGTGGACAGGGGGCGCCGTCGCTTTCTTT
TRBJ1-1 | TRBV25-1 | TRBD1 | NA | CASSAQGHTEAFF | TGTGCCAGCAGTGCACAGGGGCACACTGAAGCTTTCTTT
TRBJ2-5 | TRBV12-3/TRBV12-4 | NA | NA | CASSLIGGRETQYF | TGTGCCAGCAGCCTTATAGGGGGTCGAGAGACCCAGTACTTC
TRBJ1-1 | TRBV4-1 | NA | few | CASSQDPGRVTEAFF | TGCGCCAGCAGCCAAGATCCGGGGCGGGTTACTGAAGCTTTCTTT
TRBJ2-7 | TRBV30 | NA | NA | CAWSGGAYEQYF | TGTGCCTGGAGTGGGGGAGCCTACGAGCAGTACTTC
TRBJ2-5 | TRBV6-5 | TRBD2 | few | CASKPMGLAEETQYF | TGTGCCAGCAAACCTATGGGACTAGCGGAAGAGACCCAGTACTTC
TRBJ2-7 | TRBV5-5 | NA | NA | CASSLDAGNTYEQYF | TGTGCCAGCAGCTTGGATGCAGGGAACACTTACGAGCAGTACTTC
TRBJ2-7 | TRBV14 | NA | NA | CASSQDHTGSYEQYF | TGTGCCAGCAGCCAAGATCACACAGGATCCTACGAGCAGTACTTC
TRBJ2-7 | TRBV4-3 | NA | NA | CASSQESSASSYEQYF | TGCGCCAGCAGCCAAGAATCTAGCGCTAGCTCCTACGAGCAGTACTTC
TRBJ2-1 | TRBV7-9 | NA | NA | CASSLVLGYNEQFF | TGTGCCAGCAGCTTAGTCTTAGGCTACAATGAGCAGTTCTTC
TRBJ2-3 | TRBV19 | TRBD2 | NA | CASNIAGGPTDTQYF | TGTGCCAGTAACATAGCGGGAGGACCCACAGATACGCAGTATTTT
TRBJ2-4 | TRBV10-3 | TRBD1 | few | CAISESGQGSNIQYF | TGTGCTATCAGTGAGTCGGGACAGGGCTCGAACATTCAGTACTTC
TRBJ1-5 | TRBV7-2 | NA | NA | CASSLAARNQPQHF | TGTGCCAGCAGCTTAGCGGCACGCAATCAGCCCCAGCATTTT
TRBJ2-2 | TRBV11-3 | TRBD1 | NA | CASSPSTGVRNTGELFF | TGTGCCAGCAGCCCCTCGACAGGGGTTAGGAACACCGGGGAGCTGTTTTTT
TRBJ2-5 | TRBV6-5 | NA | NA | CGSSRLSETQYF | TGTGGCAGCAGTCGACTCTCTGAGACCCAGTACTTC
TRBJ2-7 | TRBV12-3/TRBV12-4 | NA | NA | CASRRDIIPYEQYF | TGTGCCAGCAGGCGGGACATCATCCCGTACGAGCAGTACTTC
TRBJ2-7 | TRBV4-1 | NA | NA | CASSQDPAGQGREQYF | TGCGCCAGCAGCCAAGATCCAGCCGGGCAGGGGCGTGAGCAGTACTTC